This paragraph covers one TCR beta chain sequence. Its antigen remains unidentified. CDR1 SGHRS and CDR2 YFSETQ come from the germline V gene. The V and J ends lost 4 bases and 4 bases respectively, with 17 bases between them. The CDR3 contains 15 residues. The sample originates from a study of shared clonotypes between healthy human individuals. Measured with immunoSEQ multiplex PCR; TCRdb has only the in-frame clones, and not every one. The table records under 200,000 clones, approximately 92% of them present only once. Study findings and constraints: Represented diversity (both genetic and exposure-history) was limited by the small number of donors.

The chain recombines TRBV5-1 with TRBJ1-2; weak D call: TRBD1 (5 bases). What was sequenced was naive CD4+ T cells sorted from blood. The subset denotes: CD45RA+ positively selected. The sequence came from a woman aged 25-40 years in good health. CDR3 DNA sequence: TGCGCCAGCAGCCCGGCCCCCCAGGGTCCCTATGGCTACACCTTC. Protein: CASSPAPQGPYGYTF.